This T cell receptor (beta chain) was documented in a study of identical twins. Template switching added a universal primer binding site, and final cDNA carried unique molecular identifiers. TCRdb ran MiXCR on the 5' RACE reads and lists one entry per CDR3 protein. In the table there are about 240,000 distinct CDR3 sequences, around 7.6% of which are singletons. Every donor was a healthy Caucasian. With 2 bases clipped from V and 0 bases from J, the junction kept 3 bases outside the gene matches. Germline-derived CDR1 and CDR2 are SGHTA and FQGTGA. This CDR3 has 15 amino acids. These same records also appear under a second study, on yellow fever vaccine responses in identical twins.

Sequences were obtained from CD8+ T cells sorted from blood. The chain joins TRBV7-3 to TRBJ2-7; TRBD1 agrees at 8 bases. The clonotype originates from a woman between 18 and 29 years old in good health. This CDR3 is CASSLGQGPSYEQYF. The CDR3 nucleotides read TGTGCCAGCAGCTTAGGACAGGGACCCTCCTACGAGCAGTACTTC. The full variable domain, its missing parts supplied by reference TRBV7-3 and TRBJ2-7, is GAGVSQTPSNKVTEKGKYVELRCDPISGHTALYWYRQSLGQGPEFLIYFQGTGAADDSGLPNDRFFAVRPEGSVSTLKIQRTERGDSAVYLCASSLGQGPSYEQYFGPGTRLTVT.